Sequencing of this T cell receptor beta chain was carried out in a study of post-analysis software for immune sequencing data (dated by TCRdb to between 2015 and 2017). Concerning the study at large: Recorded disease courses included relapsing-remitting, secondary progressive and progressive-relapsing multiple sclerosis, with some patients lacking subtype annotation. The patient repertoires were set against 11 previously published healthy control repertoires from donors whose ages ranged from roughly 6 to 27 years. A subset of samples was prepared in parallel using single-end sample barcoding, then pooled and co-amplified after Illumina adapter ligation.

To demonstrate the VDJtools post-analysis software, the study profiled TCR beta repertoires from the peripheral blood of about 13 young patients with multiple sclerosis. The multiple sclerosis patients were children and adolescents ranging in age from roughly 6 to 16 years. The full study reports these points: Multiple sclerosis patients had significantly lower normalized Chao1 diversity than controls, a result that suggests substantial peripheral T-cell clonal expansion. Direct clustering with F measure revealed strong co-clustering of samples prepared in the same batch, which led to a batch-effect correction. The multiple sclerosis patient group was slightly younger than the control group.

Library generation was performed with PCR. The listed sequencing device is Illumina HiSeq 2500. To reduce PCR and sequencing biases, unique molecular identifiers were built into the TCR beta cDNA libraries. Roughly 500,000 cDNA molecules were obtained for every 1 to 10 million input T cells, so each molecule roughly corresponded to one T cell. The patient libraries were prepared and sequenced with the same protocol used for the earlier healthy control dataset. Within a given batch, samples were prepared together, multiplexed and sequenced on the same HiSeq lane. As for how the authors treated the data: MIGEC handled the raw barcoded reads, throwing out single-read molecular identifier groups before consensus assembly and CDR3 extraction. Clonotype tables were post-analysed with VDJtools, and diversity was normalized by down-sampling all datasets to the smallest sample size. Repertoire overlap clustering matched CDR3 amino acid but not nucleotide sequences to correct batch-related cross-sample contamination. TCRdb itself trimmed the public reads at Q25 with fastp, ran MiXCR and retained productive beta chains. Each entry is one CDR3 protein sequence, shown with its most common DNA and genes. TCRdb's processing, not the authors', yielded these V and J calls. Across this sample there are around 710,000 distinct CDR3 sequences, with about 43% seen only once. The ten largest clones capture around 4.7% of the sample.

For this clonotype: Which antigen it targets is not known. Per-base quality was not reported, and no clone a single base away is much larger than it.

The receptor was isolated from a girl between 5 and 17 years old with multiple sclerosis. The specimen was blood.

The sequence in DNA is TGCAGTGCTAGAGATCGGGCTAGCCCTAATCCAAATGAGCAGTTCTTC. Translated, this is CSARDRASPNPNEQFF. The V and J genes are TRBV20-1 and TRBJ2-1, and the D gene may be TRBD2, 5 bases matching. V and J lose 0 bases and 7 bases, and a span of 19 bases separates them. CDR1 DFQATT and CDR2 SNEGSKA were looked up in the germline V gene (reference sequence). The CDR3 numbers 16 residues from cysteine through phenylalanine. Solely the CDR3 DNA is kept, with 48 bases framed from the first base.